This T cell receptor beta chain was sequenced during a study of blood T cell repertoires in COVID-19. Across the whole study: The origin of the acute and convalescent COVID-19 samples was the United States, Italy and Spain. T cells, B-cell-depleted T cells, or PBMCs provided the cDNA or gDNA that served as material.

In the authors' methods: How many nucleated cells were present was estimated from reference gene primer amplification. Produced via immunoSEQ multiplex PCR; TCRdb's table is partial and in-frame only. V and J calls plus clone size are reproduced from that table; the DNA served to infer D and trimming. The table includes roughly 10,000 clones, nearly 90% detected once. V lost 0 bases to trimming and J lost 0 bases, with 6 bases between them. CDR1 and CDR2 from the germline V gene are MGHRA and YSYEKL. This CDR3 spans 15 amino acids. The sequencing sample was made of peripheral blood. The chain is built from TRBV4-1 and TRBJ2-1; D call uncertain. The receptor was isolated from a human donor in a cohort sampled during active COVID-19. The CDR3: CASSQDSNSYNEQFF. The CDR3 bases are TGCGCCAGCAGCCAAGACAGTAACTCCTACAATGAGCAGTTCTTC.